The rows below give T cell receptor beta chains drawn from one sample of a study of T cells in Graves' hyperthyroidism and ophthalmopathy. TCRdb ran MiXCR on the multiplex PCR reads and lists one entry per CDR3 protein. The sample consists of around 560,000 distinct CDR3 sequences, around 15% of them appearing once. The specimen sequenced was blood. The receptors were gathered from a young woman with Graves' hyperthyroidism. The CDR3 runs from the conserved cysteine through the conserved F or W. Fields, in order: V gene, D gene, clone size, J gene, CDR3 DNA, CDR3 protein. A D gene is named only where the DNA matches it firmly. The size field is filled for only some rows; it gives once, few, many or a size class.

v_call: TRBV12-3/TRBV12-4; d_call: .; clone_size: many; j_call: TRBJ2-3; cdr3_nt: TGTGCCAGCTTGCGAGGGGATACGCAGTATTTT; cdr3_aa: CASLRGDTQYF
v_call: TRBV28; d_call: .; clone_size: many; j_call: TRBJ2-1; cdr3_nt: TGTGCCAGCAGTCCCCGGACAGAGTACAATGAGCAGTTCTTC; cdr3_aa: CASSPRTEYNEQFF
v_call: TRBV19; d_call: TRBD1; clone_size: .; j_call: TRBJ1-2; cdr3_nt: TGTGCCAGTAGTACCCGACAGGGTAAGGATAACTATGGCTACGCCTTC; cdr3_aa: CASSTRQGKDNYGYAF
v_call: TRBV5-1; d_call: .; clone_size: .; j_call: TRBJ1-6; cdr3_nt: TGCGCCAGCAGCTTGGTAGGACAGTACCATAATTCACCCCTCCACTTT; cdr3_aa: CASSLVGQYHNSPLHF
v_call: TRBV6-5; d_call: TRBD1; clone_size: many; j_call: TRBJ1-5; cdr3_nt: TGTGCCAGCAGTTACTCGGGGTCAGGGGGCGGTCAGCCCCAGCATTTT; cdr3_aa: CASSYSGSGGGQPQHF
v_call: TRBV2; d_call: .; clone_size: many; j_call: TRBJ2-7; cdr3_nt: TGTGCCAGCCATTCATACGAGCAGTACTTC; cdr3_aa: CASHSYEQYF
v_call: TRBV11-2; d_call: .; clone_size: few; j_call: TRBJ1-5; cdr3_nt: TGTGCCAGCAGCTTAGGACCGGGGGGGGATCAGCCCCAGCATTTT; cdr3_aa: CASSLGPGGDQPQHF
v_call: TRBV20-1; d_call: .; clone_size: few; j_call: TRBJ2-7; cdr3_nt: TGCAGTGCTAAAAGGGGTGACTCCTACGAGCAGTACTTC; cdr3_aa: CSAKRGDSYEQYF
v_call: TRBV6-2/TRBV6-3; d_call: .; clone_size: few; j_call: TRBJ2-5; cdr3_nt: TGTGCCAGCACCTTCTCGAGGGGGGCTGAGACCCAGTACTTC; cdr3_aa: CASTFSRGAETQYF
v_call: TRBV6-2/TRBV6-3; d_call: TRBD2; clone_size: .; j_call: TRBJ2-1; cdr3_nt: TGTGCCAGCATTTTCTCAGCGGGGGCTATAAGCTCCTACAATGAGCAGTTCTTC; cdr3_aa: CASIFSAGAISSYNEQFF
v_call: TRBV4-1; d_call: TRBD2; clone_size: many; j_call: TRBJ2-1; cdr3_nt: TGCGCCAGCAGCCAACCACTAGCGGGAGTGGCAAATGAGCAGTTCTTC; cdr3_aa: CASSQPLAGVANEQFF
v_call: TRBV7-2; d_call: TRBD2; clone_size: few; j_call: TRBJ2-3; cdr3_nt: TGTGCCAGCAGGAGCGGGGGACCGAGCACAGATACGCAGTATTTT; cdr3_aa: CASRSGGPSTDTQYF
v_call: TRBV18; d_call: .; clone_size: .; j_call: TRBJ1-2; cdr3_nt: TGTGCCAGCTCACCAACTATTGGGGTCCCTGGCTACACCTTC; cdr3_aa: CASSPTIGVPGYTF
v_call: TRBV14; d_call: .; clone_size: many; j_call: TRBJ2-3; cdr3_nt: TGTGCCAGCAGCCCAGCGTCCGGAACAGATACGCAGTATTTT; cdr3_aa: CASSPASGTDTQYF
v_call: TRBV7-9; d_call: .; clone_size: .; j_call: TRBJ2-4; cdr3_nt: TGTGCCAGCAGCTCAAGGGTCAGCCAAGGTGGTCAGGGGGGCATTCAGTACTTC; cdr3_aa: CASSSRVSQGGQGGIQYF
v_call: TRBV3-1; d_call: .; clone_size: many; j_call: TRBJ2-7; cdr3_nt: TGTGCCAGCAGCCGGGACATAAGAGAGCAGTACTTC; cdr3_aa: CASSRDIREQYF
v_call: TRBV6-4; d_call: .; clone_size: .; j_call: TRBJ2-3; cdr3_nt: TGTGCCAGCAGCGCCGGGACTGAGGGGGCAGATACGCAGTATTTT; cdr3_aa: CASSAGTEGADTQYF
v_call: TRBV11-1; d_call: TRBD2; clone_size: once; j_call: TRBJ2-3; cdr3_nt: TGTGCCAGCAGCTTACATGAGTTGGGGACGTCCGGGACTAGCGGGCGCACAGATACGCAGTATTTT; cdr3_aa: CASSLHELGTSGTSGRTDTQYF
v_call: TRBV6-6; d_call: TRBD1; clone_size: many; j_call: TRBJ2-1; cdr3_nt: TGTGCCAGCAGTTACGGGGGACAGGGCAGTAATGAGCAGTTCTTC; cdr3_aa: CASSYGGQGSNEQFF
v_call: TRBV20-1; d_call: .; clone_size: many; j_call: TRBJ2-7; cdr3_nt: TGCAGTGCTAGAGGACAGACCTACTACGAGCAGTACTTC; cdr3_aa: CSARGQTYYEQYF
v_call: TRBV18; d_call: .; clone_size: few; j_call: TRBJ1-3; cdr3_nt: TGTGCCAGCTCACCAAAGGCTGGTGGAAACACCATATATTTT; cdr3_aa: CASSPKAGGNTIYF
v_call: TRBV28; d_call: .; clone_size: many; j_call: TRBJ2-5; cdr3_nt: TGTGCCAGCATGGAAACAGGGCGTTGGCAAGAGACCCAGTACTTC; cdr3_aa: CASMETGRWQETQYF
v_call: TRBV24-1; d_call: .; clone_size: many; j_call: TRBJ1-1; cdr3_nt: TGTGCCACCAGTGATTTCACGGACCTCGCTGAAGCTTTCTTT; cdr3_aa: CATSDFTDLAEAFF
v_call: TRBV24-1; d_call: TRBD2; clone_size: many; j_call: TRBJ2-1; cdr3_nt: TGTGCCACTGCAACCAGCGGGAGGGCTCGGGAGCAGTTCTTC; cdr3_aa: CATATSGRAREQFF
v_call: TRBV18; d_call: .; clone_size: many; j_call: TRBJ2-7; cdr3_nt: TGTGCCAGCTCACTCGGATGGGGGGACGAGCAGTACTTC; cdr3_aa: CASSLGWGDEQYF
v_call: TRBV5-6; d_call: TRBD1; clone_size: few; j_call: TRBJ1-6; cdr3_nt: TGTGCCAGCAGCTCGACAGGGACCAATTCACCCCTCCACTTT; cdr3_aa: CASSSTGTNSPLHF
v_call: TRBV10-3; d_call: .; clone_size: once; j_call: TRBJ2-4; cdr3_nt: TGTGCCATCGAGAGGTGGGCCAAAAACATTCAGTACTTC; cdr3_aa: CAIERWAKNIQYF
v_call: TRBV29-1; d_call: .; clone_size: many; j_call: TRBJ2-7; cdr3_nt: TGCAGCGTTTCTGGGACACGGTACGAGCAGTACTTC; cdr3_aa: CSVSGTRYEQYF
v_call: TRBV12-3/TRBV12-4; d_call: .; clone_size: many; j_call: TRBJ2-7; cdr3_nt: TGTGCCAGCAGTTTCAACTTTATCAACGAGCAGTACTTC; cdr3_aa: CASSFNFINEQYF
v_call: TRBV6-1; d_call: .; clone_size: .; j_call: TRBJ1-5; cdr3_nt: TGTGCCAGCAGTGAAGCGCTTTGGGGGGCCCAGCCCCAGCATTTT; cdr3_aa: CASSEALWGAQPQHF
v_call: TRBV29-1; d_call: TRBD1; clone_size: few; j_call: TRBJ2-5; cdr3_nt: TGCAGCGTATTCCGGGACAGTCAAGAGACCCAGTACTTC; cdr3_aa: CSVFRDSQETQYF
v_call: TRBV12-3/TRBV12-4; d_call: TRBD2; clone_size: .; j_call: TRBJ2-5; cdr3_nt: TGTGCCAGCAGTTTAGCTAGCGGGGGGGGCGAGACCCAGTACTTC; cdr3_aa: CASSLASGGGETQYF
v_call: TRBV11-2; d_call: .; clone_size: many; j_call: TRBJ2-4; cdr3_nt: TGTGCCAGCAGCCGACAGTCTGCCTTAGCCAAAAACATTCAGTACTTC; cdr3_aa: CASSRQSALAKNIQYF
v_call: TRBV18; d_call: .; clone_size: .; j_call: TRBJ2-5; cdr3_nt: TGTGCCAGCTCACTACCGAACCTCCAAGAGACCCAGTACTTC; cdr3_aa: CASSLPNLQETQYF
v_call: TRBV11-3; d_call: TRBD1; clone_size: few; j_call: TRBJ1-4; cdr3_nt: TGTGCCAGCAGCCCCGGGACAGGTGAAAAACTGTTTTTT; cdr3_aa: CASSPGTGEKLFF
v_call: TRBV2; d_call: TRBD1; clone_size: many; j_call: TRBJ2-7; cdr3_nt: TGTGCCAGCAGTGGGGACAGGGCCTACGAGCAGTACTTC; cdr3_aa: CASSGDRAYEQYF
v_call: TRBV12-3/TRBV12-4; d_call: .; clone_size: many; j_call: TRBJ2-7; cdr3_nt: TGTGCCAGCAGTTTAGCGAATGGCCACGAGCAGTACTTC; cdr3_aa: CASSLANGHEQYF
v_call: TRBV6-5; d_call: .; clone_size: many; j_call: TRBJ2-1; cdr3_nt: TGTGCCAGCAGTTACTCAGGGGCAGCGAGCTTGAGGAATGAGCAGTTCTTC; cdr3_aa: CASSYSGAASLRNEQFF
v_call: TRBV5-1; d_call: TRBD2; clone_size: many; j_call: TRBJ2-7; cdr3_nt: TGCGCCAGCAGCTTCGGGCGGGAGGGTTCCTACGAGCAGTACTTC; cdr3_aa: CASSFGREGSYEQYF
v_call: TRBV28; d_call: TRBD2; clone_size: .; j_call: TRBJ2-1; cdr3_nt: TGTGCCAGCAGTGGGGCTAGCGGGAGGAGGAACAGTGAGCAGTTCTTC; cdr3_aa: CASSGASGRRNSEQFF
v_call: TRBV6-1; d_call: .; clone_size: few; j_call: TRBJ2-1; cdr3_nt: TGTGCCAGCATCGTCGGACAAATCGGGGGACTCAACCTCCCCCATGAGTTGTTCTTC; cdr3_aa: CASIVGQIGGLNLPHELFF
v_call: TRBV6-2/TRBV6-3; d_call: .; clone_size: .; j_call: TRBJ2-7; cdr3_nt: TGTGCCAGCAGACGCACTAGCAGGGATATTTACGAGCAGTACTTC; cdr3_aa: CASRRTSRDIYEQYF
v_call: TRBV20-1; d_call: .; clone_size: .; j_call: TRBJ2-1; cdr3_nt: TGCAGTGCTAGAGACCAACTTAGGGGGGGGCGACTTAGCTCCTACAATGAGCAGTTCTTC; cdr3_aa: CSARDQLRGGRLSSYNEQFF
v_call: TRBV2; d_call: TRBD1; clone_size: few; j_call: TRBJ1-2; cdr3_nt: TGTGCCAGCAGTGTCGGACAGGGGAGTTGGTATGGCTACACCTTC; cdr3_aa: CASSVGQGSWYGYTF
v_call: TRBV11-2; d_call: TRBD2; clone_size: few; j_call: TRBJ2-1; cdr3_nt: TGTGCCAGCAGCCCAGAAGGGACTAGCGGATACAATGAGCAGTTCTTC; cdr3_aa: CASSPEGTSGYNEQFF
v_call: TRBV20-1; d_call: .; clone_size: few; j_call: TRBJ2-1; cdr3_nt: TGCAGTGCTAGAGGATTTGAGGGAGTGGGAAATGAGCAGTTCTTC; cdr3_aa: CSARGFEGVGNEQFF